This TCR beta chain was sequenced for a study of T-cell reconstitution after alpha-beta-depleted transplantation in children. This clonotype was seen repeatedly, ten times or more. Library preparation (for TCRbeta) was performed with unique molecular identifiers. TCRdb reprocessed the PCR reads via MiXCR and lists one record per CDR3 protein. The sample lists approximately 390,000 distinct CDR3 sequences, approximately 10% seen once, with 4.5% to 7% in the top ten. The TCR comes from a human donor who donated a stem cell graft to a child with acute myeloid leukemia. Sequencing was performed on PBMCs from the stem cell graft donor, taken from the stem cell graft.

The DNA of the CDR3 is TGTGCCAGCAGCTGGGACAGTTCCACAGATACGCAGTATTTT. It encodes CASSWDSSTDTQYF. J is TRBJ2-3 and V is TRBV7-9; TRBD1 matches 7 bases. Germline CDR1 SEHNR, CDR2 FQNEAQ (reference sequence). J was trimmed by 2 bases and V by 4 bases; bases with no gene match: 3. There are 14 residues in the CDR3.